These 25 T cell receptor beta chains came from one sample sequenced in a study of blood T cell repertoires in COVID-19. Data came from immunoSEQ multiplex PCR; TCRdb stores just in-frame clones and leaves some out. The repertoire holds about 220,000 clones, 60% to 85% seen once, with approximately 7.2% in the top ten. The sequencing sample was made of peripheral blood. These receptors all stem from a woman between 65 and 79 years old with acute or convalescent COVID-19.

The rearrangement uses TRBV5-6 and TRBJ1-1, with TRBD1 as a possible D gene (6 bases). With 1 base removed from V and 4 bases from J, the gap between germline ends came to 14 bases. The germline V gene has CDR1 SGHDT and CDR2 YYEEEE. CDR3 length: 15 residues. CDR3 protein: CASSLYSRGSTEAFF. The CDR3 nucleotides are TGTGCCAGCAGCTTGTATAGCAGGGGTTCCACTGAAGCTTTCTTT.

This clone was picked up a small number of times. The chain is built from TRBV10-3 and TRBJ1-3; 7 bases fit TRBD1. The CDR3 is 15 amino acids. Trimming at V came to 6 bases and at J to 3 bases, leaving 8 bases not matched to a gene. Germline CDR1 ENHRY, CDR2 SYGVKD. The CDR3 DNA reads TGTGCCATCAGAAGGGACAGCTCCTTTGGAAACACCATATATTTT. Translation gives CAIRRDSSFGNTIYF.

The chain carries TRBV6-6 and TRBJ1-2, with D tentatively TRBD1 (6 bases). Trimming shortened V by 11 bases and J by 3 bases, and 10 bases separated the two germline ends. There are 11 residues in the CDR3. Germline CDR1 reads MNHNY; CDR2 reads SVGAGI (reference sequence). This CDR3 is CAVRGDYGYTF. CDR3 nucleotide sequence: TGTGCCGTCAGGGGAGACTATGGCTACACCTTC.

The chain couples TRBV4-3 to TRBJ2-7; no reliable D call. The CDR3 runs 14 residues. Germline CDR1 reads LGHNA; CDR2 reads YSLEER. Trimming took 1 base from V and 6 from J, leaving 13 bases between them. The CDR3 nucleotides are TGCGCCAGCAGCCAAGCCTGGCCTGTCCTCGAGCAGTACTTC. Translation gives CASSQAWPVLEQYF.

The chain uses TRBV3-1 (or the pseudogene TRBV3-2) and TRBJ2-3; 8 nucleotides match TRBD1. Germline loops: CDR1 LGHDT, CDR2 YNNKEL (reference sequence). The CDR3 totals 15 residues. After removal of 0 bases from V and 5 bases from J, the junction contained 4 bases not matched to a gene. The CDR3 reads CASSQDRGRGDTQYF. The DNA of the CDR3 is TGTGCCAGCAGCCAAGACAGGGGGCGCGGAGATACGCAGTATTTT.

DNA of the CDR3: TGTGCCACCAGTGACTCACAGGCCCGCCGAAGGACTGAAGCTTTCTTT. Translating it yields CATSDSQARRRTEAFF. The rearrangement joins TRBV24-1 to TRBJ1-1; TRBD1 might be the D (5 bases). CDR1 is KGHDR, CDR2 SFDVKD, per germline. Trimming took off 4 bases at V and 5 bases at J, with 19 bases between the two ends. This CDR3 has 16 amino acids.

The chain couples TRBV18 to TRBJ2-7; tentative D call: TRBD1 (6 bases). V lost 2 bases and J 6 bases, leaving 11 bases between the germline ends. This CDR3 is built from 13 residues. Germline V lookup: CDR1 KGHSH, CDR2 LQKENI. The chain's CDR3 is CASSPNRVSEQYF. In DNA, the CDR3 is TGTGCCAGCTCACCAAACAGGGTTAGCGAGCAGTACTTC.

The genes are TRBV3-1 (or the pseudogene TRBV3-2) and TRBJ2-1; 11 bases are shared with TRBD2. Trimming took 1 base from V and 7 from J; bases not matched to a gene: 9. The CDR3 totals 17 residues. Germline loops: CDR1 LGHDT, CDR2 YNNKEL (reference sequence). This CDR3 is CASSQGLSGGAQNEQFF. The CDR3 DNA reads as TGTGCCAGCAGCCAAGGACTTAGCGGGGGGGCGCAGAATGAGCAGTTCTTC.

The chain couples TRBV9 to TRBJ2-7, with 9 bases aligning to TRBD1. This CDR3 comprises 16 residues. J was trimmed by 5 bases and V by 1 base; bases with no gene match: 10. Germline assignment: CDR1 SGDLS and CDR2 YYNGEE. The CDR3 sequence is CASSVRFGDREDEQYF. In nucleotides, the CDR3 is TGTGCCAGCAGCGTACGTTTTGGGGACAGGGAGGACGAGCAGTACTTC.

This clone was counted a single time. This sequence joins TRBV19 and TRBJ1-2, with 7 bases identical to TRBD1. Germline CDR1 is LNHDA and CDR2 is SQIVND (reference sequence). This CDR3 has 15 residues. V lost 7 bases, J lost 5 bases, and 13 bases stayed unmatched. In DNA form, the CDR3 reads TGTGCCAGTATAAAGGACCCGGGACAGAGATATGGCTACACCTTC. Translation gives CASIKDPGQRYGYTF.

The V and J genes are TRBV5-6 and TRBJ2-5, with D possibly matching TRBD1 (5 bases). Trimming pared 3 bases from V and 2 bases from J, leaving 11 bases between. In germline, CDR1 is SGHDT, CDR2 YYEEEE. The CDR3 extends over 14 amino acids. The CDR3 nucleotides read TGTGCCAGCAGCTCCGCAGGGTTGCAAGAGACCCAGTACTTC. Its translation is CASSSAGLQETQYF.

The rearrangement uses TRBV29-1 and TRBJ2-1; TRBD2 is a possible D gene (6 bases). CDR1 is SQVTM, CDR2 ANQGSEA, per germline. V dropped 6 bases and J dropped 9 bases, with 18 bases sitting between them. The CDR3 contains 13 residues. This CDR3 reads CSVTPSGGGEQFF. CDR3 bases: TGCAGCGTGACCCCCTCCGGGGGAGGTGAGCAGTTCTTC.

This chain uses TRBV2 with TRBJ2-4, with 8 bases aligning to TRBD1. The CDR3 length is 16 residues. The V gene end was trimmed by 7 bases and the J gene end by 6 bases; junction bases not matched to a gene: 14. Germline assignment: CDR1 SNHLY and CDR2 FYNNEI. The CDR3, as DNA: TGTGCCAGCAAAAGGAGGACAGGGCAGTTCGGAAACATTCAGTACTTC. Protein product: CASKRRTGQFGNIQYF.

The chain is built from TRBV14 and TRBJ1-2, with no clear D. Germline V gene lookup returns CDR1 SGHDN and CDR2 FVKESK. V lost 5 bases to trimming and J lost 1 base, with 17 bases between them. The CDR3 has 16 amino acids. The CDR3: CASSVKEVRINYGYTF. The DNA of the CDR3 is TGTGCCAGCAGCGTAAAAGAGGTCAGAATTAACTATGGCTACACCTTC.

The chain links TRBV18 to TRBJ2-3; D is possibly TRBD1 (7 bases). The V gene's germline CDR1 is KGHSH and CDR2 LQKENI. The ends were cut back, 4 bases at V and 12 bases at J, with 17 bases in the middle. The CDR3 runs 13 residues. The CDR3: CASSQTAQGGQYF. CDR3 DNA: TGTGCCAGCTCACAAACGGCCCAGGGGGGCCAGTATTTT.

This sequence joins TRBV10-3 and TRBJ1-1; D unclear. V gave up 3 bases and J gave up 4 bases, with 6 bases separating them. The CDR3 runs 12 residues. The germline V gene encodes CDR1 ENHRY and CDR2 SYGVKD. The CDR3 loop reads CAISDPLTEAFF. The CDR3 DNA is TGTGCCATCAGTGATCCTCTCACTGAAGCTTTCTTT.

This chain links TRBV2 with TRBJ1-2; tentative D call: TRBD1 (6 bases). The CDR3 has 15 amino acids. Germline-derived CDR1 and CDR2 are SNHLY and FYNNEI. V shed 5 bases and J shed 1 base, with 14 bases lying between them. The DNA for the CDR3 is TGTGCCAGCAGTCTCCCGTGGGACAATAACTATGGCTACACCTTC. Translating gives CASSLPWDNNYGYTF.

The rearrangement uses TRBV3-1 (or the pseudogene TRBV3-2) and TRBJ2-1; 9 bases line up with TRBD2. The CDR3 contains 14 residues. In germline, CDR1 is LGHDT, CDR2 YNNKEL (reference sequence). J was trimmed by 8 bases and V by 4 bases; bases with no gene match: 6. The CDR3 here is CASSPFKRGDEQFF. The CDR3 coding sequence is TGTGCCAGCAGCCCATTTAAGCGGGGGGATGAGCAGTTCTTC.

This clone showed up just a few times. V and J are TRBV2 and TRBJ1-5; TRBD1 aligns across 10 bases. Germline CDR1 reads SNHLY; CDR2 reads FYNNEI. V trimming: 5 bases; J trimming: 6 bases; junction bases outside the gene matches: 7. The CDR3 length is 15 residues. The CDR3 reads CASSFWTGGSQPQHF. DNA of the CDR3: TGTGCCAGCAGTTTTTGGACAGGGGGAAGTCAGCCCCAGCATTTT.

V gene TRBV6-5 combines with J gene TRBJ2-7; D not certain. V was clipped by 7 bases and J by 6 bases, with 7 bases between them. CDR1 is MNHEY, CDR2 SVGAGI, per germline. This CDR3 is 10 amino acids long. The CDR3 sequence is CASNPGEQYF. The CDR3 DNA reads as TGTGCCAGCAACCCCGGCGAGCAGTACTTC.

This rearrangement joins TRBV2 to TRBJ1-1, with unresolved D. V dropped 6 bases and J dropped 2 bases, with 10 bases sitting between them. Germline loops: CDR1 SNHLY, CDR2 FYNNEI. The CDR3 length is 13 residues. The CDR3 nucleotides are TGTGCCAGCAGCCGACTCGTTAACACTGAAGCTTTCTTT. Its translation: CASSRLVNTEAFF.

The chain has TRBV2 and TRBJ1-5, with D perhaps matching TRBD1 (5 bases). Per the germline V gene, CDR1 is SNHLY and CDR2 is FYNNEI. Trimming took 3 bases from V and 4 from J, leaving 13 bases between them. This CDR3 spans 15 amino acids. CDR3: CASSDRAGMNQPQHF. In DNA, the CDR3 is TGTGCCAGCAGTGATAGGGCAGGGATGAATCAGCCCCAGCATTTT.

The rearrangement links TRBV10-3 to TRBJ1-6; 7 bases match TRBD1. Germline values: CDR1 ENHRY, CDR2 SYGVKD. The CDR3 totals 16 residues. V trimming: 10 bases; J trimming: 13 bases; junction bases outside the gene matches: 22. CDR3 amino acids: CATSPGETGLGAPLHF. Written as DNA, the CDR3 is TGTGCCACCAGCCCCGGGGAGACAGGGCTTGGTGCGCCCCTCCACTTT.

This rearrangement joins TRBV24-1 to TRBJ2-3; D call uncertain. The CDR3 covers 13 residues. V lost 9 bases and J lost 1, with 10 bases in between. Per the germline V gene, CDR1 is KGHDR and CDR2 is SFDVKD. DNA for the CDR3: TGTGCCACCTCCCGGCTAGGCACAGATACGCAGTATTTT. Translation: CATSRLGTDTQYF.

The chain carries TRBV6-5 and TRBJ2-2; TRBD1 matches 10 bases. V gave up 10 bases and J gave up 4 bases; unmatched junction bases: 6. Germline-derived CDR1 and CDR2 are MNHEY and SVGAGI. The CDR3 loop spans 14 amino acids. The CDR3 is CAITGTGVTGELFF. In DNA, the CDR3 is TGTGCCATTACCGGGACAGGGGTCACCGGGGAGCTGTTTTTT.